This T cell receptor (beta chain) was sequenced for a study of blood T cell repertoires in COVID-19. Across the whole study: T cells, B-cell-depleted T cells, or PBMCs supplied cDNA or gDNA.

TCRdb's table, derived via immunoSEQ multiplex PCR, lists solely in-frame clones and lacks some. Here the sample spans some 150,000 clones, roughly 86% being singletons. The sample consisted of peripheral blood. The receptor's source is a woman of 80 years or more in a cohort sampled during active or convalescent COVID-19.

CDR3 nucleotide sequence: TGCGCCAGCAGTGACACAGGGTGGGGCACCGGGGAGCTGTTTTTT. It translates to CASSDTGWGTGELFF. The V call is TRBV10-2, the J call TRBJ2-2; maybe TRBD1 (6 bases). CDR1 and CDR2 from the germline V gene are WSHSY and SAAADI. The CDR3 totals 15 residues. Trimming removed 3 bases at V and 4 bases at J, with 12 bases between.